The sequence of this TCR beta chain was determined in a study of shared clonotypes between healthy human individuals. Study-wide results and limits: Memory subsets generally showed lower estimated richness than naive subsets. Around 5.4% of naive CD4 clonotypes were common to a handful of donors.

CDR1 and CDR2 (germline): SNHLY, FYNNEI. CDR3 size: 15 residues. Trimming removed 7 bases at V and 5 bases at J, with 20 bases between. As for this clone: Its antigen is unidentified.

From CD4+ cells came CD45RA+ naive and CD45RA-negative memory subsets. In the authors' workflow: As immunoSEQ supplied junction-only sequences (without quality scores), filtering differed. TCRdb's table, derived via immunoSEQ multiplex PCR, lists solely in-frame clones and lacks some. That table supplies the V and J calls and clone size; D and trimming were determined from the DNA. Of 2 million to 2.5 million clones listed, 80% to 95% are singletons. Sequenced sample: naive CD4+ T cells from PBMCs. The subset here: CD45RA+ positively selected. V is TRBV2 and J is TRBJ1-1, with D maybe TRBD1 (5 bases). This TCR derives from a man younger than 30 in good health. Some clones in this sample may be carry-over from other donors' samples. Here the CDR3 DNA reads TGTGCCAGCAAATACTGGGGGGGAAGTGGTACTGAAGCTTTCTTT. It yields the protein CASKYWGGSGTEAFF.